One and the same sample provided the 25 T cell receptor beta chains below, sequenced in a study of cytomegalovirus exposure and HLA in healthy donors. PCR used 60 Vbeta primers and 13 Jbeta primers. Measured with immunoSEQ multiplex PCR; TCRdb has only the in-frame clones, and not every one. This sample has approximately 260,000 clones, with roughly 81% found just once. The sample comprised PBMCs. The receptors shown here come from a woman aged 40 to 49 in good health and CMV-seropositive.

This rearrangement joins TRBV5-1 to TRBJ2-2; TRBD1 agrees at 8 bases. CDR3 length: 15 amino acids. Germline CDR1 SGHRS, CDR2 YFSETQ. Unmatched junction bases numbered 5, after V lost 4 bases and J lost 3 bases. The chain's CDR3 is CASSRQGIHTGELFF. CDR3 sequence (DNA): TGCGCCAGCAGCCGACAGGGGATACACACCGGGGAGCTGTTTTTT.

V gene TRBV11-2 combines with J gene TRBJ2-7, with 13 bases lining up with TRBD2. The germline V gene encodes CDR1 SGHAT and CDR2 FQNNGV. The V and J ends lost 0 bases and 7 bases, in that order; junction bases with no gene match: 6. The CDR3 totals 16 residues. CDR3 bases: TGTGCCAGCAGCTTAGATAGGACTAGCGGGAGTCAGGAGCAGTACTTC. Its protein product is CASSLDRTSGSQEQYF.

This chain uses TRBV5-4 with TRBJ2-2; 7 bases are a match to TRBD2. The germline V gene has CDR1 SGHNT and CDR2 YYREEE (reference sequence). The V segment lost 4 bases and the J segment 4 bases; nucleotides outside the gene matches: 10. This CDR3 has 16 amino acids. The DNA of the CDR3 is TGTGCCAGCAGCCTTAGACTAGCCATGGGCACCGGGGAGCTGTTTTTT. It translates to CASSLRLAMGTGELFF.

The chain recombines TRBV5-1 with TRBJ2-2; 11 bases align to TRBD2. V lost 4 bases to trimming and J lost 5 bases; unmatched junction nucleotides: 7. Germline CDR1 and CDR2: SGHRS and YFSETQ. The CDR3 consists of 16 residues. CDR3 amino acids: CASSQAGTSGTGELFF. CDR3 DNA: TGCGCCAGCAGCCAAGCCGGGACTAGCGGAACCGGGGAGCTGTTTTTT.

The chain joins TRBV6-4 to TRBJ2-1; 12 nucleotides align to TRBD2. This CDR3 has 16 amino acids. Germline CDR1 reads MRHNA; CDR2 reads SNTAGT. Unmatched junction bases numbered 7, after V lost 0 bases and J lost 10 bases. The CDR3, as DNA: TGTGCCAGCAGTGACTCGAGCACTAGCGGGAGGCACGAGCAGTTCTTC. Its translation is CASSDSSTSGRHEQFF.

The rearrangement joins TRBV4-3 to TRBJ2-1, with 7 nucleotides matching TRBD2. The CDR3 has 16 residues. In germline, CDR1 is LGHNA, CDR2 YSLEER. Germline trimming cut 1 base from V and 8 bases from J; bases unmatched to any gene: 11. CDR3 in amino acids: CASSQVKQGGLDEQFF. CDR3 coding DNA: TGCGCCAGCAGCCAAGTAAAGCAGGGAGGGCTCGATGAGCAGTTCTTC.

The chain carries TRBV9 and TRBJ2-1, with D unclear. CDR3 length equals 13 residues. Trimming stripped 0 bases from V and 10 bases from J, with 11 bases between. Germline V gene data show CDR1 as SGDLS and CDR2 as YYNGEE. The CDR3 bases are TGTGCCAGCAGCGTAGGGGCCCTTGGAGAGCAGTTCTTC. It codes for CASSVGALGEQFF.

The rearrangement links TRBV6-5 to TRBJ1-4; 9 nucleotides match TRBD1. This CDR3 spans 14 amino acids. In germline, CDR1 is MNHEY, CDR2 SVGAGI. With V trimmed by 6 bases and J by 5 bases, 4 bases remained unmatched. The CDR3 loop reads CASSRQGVNEKLFF. The CDR3 DNA reads as TGTGCCAGCAGCAGACAGGGGGTCAATGAAAAACTGTTTTTT.

This chain links TRBV30 with TRBJ2-7; 10 bases align to TRBD1. The CDR3 runs to 15 residues. Germline trimming cut 3 bases from V and 4 bases from J; bases unmatched to any gene: 9. Germline assignment: CDR1 GTSNPN and CDR2 SVGIG (reference sequence). The CDR3 sequence is CAWRDPGQGKYEQYF. Written as DNA, the CDR3 is TGTGCCTGGAGGGATCCGGGACAGGGGAAGTACGAGCAGTACTTC. Based on the CDR3 plus reference TRBV30 and TRBJ2-7, the full variable domain is SQTIHQWPATLVQPVGSPLSLECTVEGTSNPNLYWYRQAAGRGLQLLFYSVGIGQISSEVPQNLSASRPQDRQFILSSKKLLLSDSGFYLCAWRDPGQGKYEQYFGPGTRLTVT.

The rearrangement links TRBV19 to TRBJ2-1; possibly TRBD2 for D (6 bases). The CDR3 is made up of 12 amino acids. CDR1 and CDR2 from the germline V gene are LNHDA and SQIVND (reference sequence). The V end lost 3 bases, the J end lost 7 bases, and 7 bases lay between the germline ends. The DNA for the CDR3 is TGTGCCAGTAGTATGGGACTTAATGAGCAGTTCTTC. Translating gives CASSMGLNEQFF.

Remarks on this clone: The junction shows a germline mismatch at one end, possibly a read error. J is TRBJ2-4 and V is TRBV7-9, with 9 bases matching TRBD1. Looked up from germline, CDR1 is SEHNR and CDR2 is FQNEAQ (reference sequence). The CDR3 spans 15 residues. The CDR3 DNA is TGTGCCAGCAGCGACTCTGCGACAGGGGGAAACAGTCAGTACTTC. It translates to CASSDSATGGNSQYF.

This clone was detected only a few times. CDR3 sequence reads: CASSLAGDREQFF. The CDR3 coding sequence is TGTGCCAGCAGCTTAGCGGGAGATCGTGAGCAGTTCTTC. The chain employs TRBV7-9 and TRBJ2-1; a possible D gene is TRBD2 (5 bases). The CDR3 length is 13 residues. The germline CDR1 and CDR2 sequences are SEHNR and FQNEAQ (reference sequence). V dropped 0 bases and J dropped 9 bases, with 9 bases sitting between them. Full variable domain (remainder filled in from reference TRBV7-9 and TRBJ2-1): DTGVSQNPRHKITKRGQNVTFRCDPISEHNRLYWYRQTLGQGPEFLTYFQNEAQLEKSRLLSDRFSAERPKGSFSTLEIQRTEQGDSAMYLCASSLAGDREQFFGPGTRLTVL.

V gene TRBV6-1 combines with J gene TRBJ2-3; 7 bases agree with TRBD1. Germline values: CDR1 MNHNS, CDR2 SASEGT. This CDR3 has 15 residues. Trimming at V came to 2 bases and at J to 3 bases, leaving 5 bases not matched to a gene. The CDR3 here is CASSERQGRTDTQYF. Written as DNA, the CDR3 is TGTGCCAGCAGTGAACGACAGGGAAGGACAGATACGCAGTATTTT.

This rearrangement joins TRBV4-3 to TRBJ2-5, with D maybe TRBD2 (6 bases). Germline CDR1 is LGHNA and CDR2 is YSLEER. V shed 0 bases and J shed 0 bases, with 8 bases lying between them. The CDR3 consists of 15 residues. The CDR3 bases are TGCGCCAGCAGCCAAGATCCGGGGGACCAAGAGACCCAGTACTTC. This encodes CASSQDPGDQETQYF.

This clone has a single count. This chain links TRBV2 with TRBJ1-1; 7 bases agree with TRBD1. The J segment lost 6 bases and the V segment lost 8 bases, leaving 6 bases of the junction unmatched. This CDR3 has 12 amino acids. The germline CDR1 and CDR2 sequences are SNHLY and FYNNEI. The CDR3 reads CASEGQRSEAFF. The CDR3 coding sequence is TGTGCCAGCGAGGGACAGCGCTCTGAAGCTTTCTTT.

The rearrangement joins TRBV28 to TRBJ2-7; possibly TRBD1 for D (5 bases). CDR3 length equals 12 residues. CDR1 is MDHEN, CDR2 SYDVKM, per germline. Between the trimmed V and J ends, which lost 7 bases and 3 bases, there was a span of 10 bases. This CDR3 reads CASKVDNYEQYF. In nucleotides, the CDR3 is TGTGCCAGCAAGGTGGACAACTACGAGCAGTACTTC. Variable domain in full (rest from reference TRBV28 and TRBJ2-7): DVKVTQSSRYLVKRTGEKVFLECVQDMDHENMFWYRQDPGLGLRLIYFSYDVKMKEKGDIPEGYSVSREKKERFSLILESASTNQTSMYLCASKVDNYEQYFGPGTRLTVT.

The chain joins TRBV7-9 to TRBJ2-5; D may be TRBD2 (5 bases). The V end lost 0 bases, the J end lost 4 bases, and 9 bases lay between the germline ends. Germline V CDR1 and CDR2: SEHNR, FQNEAQ (reference sequence). The CDR3 is 14 residues long. DNA of the CDR3: TGTGCCAGCAGCTTAGCGCGGGCGGGAGAGACCCAGTACTTC. Its translation is CASSLARAGETQYF.

V gene TRBV6-6 combines with J gene TRBJ1-2; D remains ambiguous. V dropped 6 bases and J dropped 2 bases, with 4 bases sitting between them. Germline V lookup: CDR1 MNHNY, CDR2 SVGAGI (reference sequence). The CDR3 is made up of 11 amino acids. This CDR3 reads CASSPNYGYTF. CDR3 bases: TGTGCCAGCAGCCCAAACTATGGCTACACCTTC.

This chain connects TRBV7-9 to TRBJ2-7, with D possibly being TRBD2 (6 bases). From germline, CDR1 is SEHNR and CDR2 FQNEAQ (reference sequence). CDR3 length: 16 amino acids. V was cut by 0 bases and J by 3 bases, with 15 bases left in between. CDR3 sequence reads: CASSLAGTPRVYEQYF. The DNA for the CDR3 is TGTGCCAGCAGCTTAGCAGGGACTCCTAGGGTCTACGAGCAGTACTTC.

The V gene is TRBV7-2, the J gene TRBJ1-2, with 8 bases lining up with TRBD1. CDR3 length: 14 amino acids. Germline V gene sequence: CDR1 SGHTA, CDR2 FQGNSA. After removal of 7 bases from V and 5 bases from J, the junction contained 9 bases not matched to a gene. The CDR3 loop is CASTTDGTGYGYTF. The CDR3 DNA follows: TGTGCCAGCACGACCGACGGGACAGGATATGGCTACACCTTC.

The chain links TRBV6-5 to TRBJ2-3; no firm D call. This CDR3 is 13 amino acids long. V was shortened by 7 bases and J by 3 bases, with 11 bases between the two germline ends. The V gene's germline CDR1 is MNHEY and CDR2 SVGAGI. The CDR3 is CASTRSGTDTQYF. The DNA of the CDR3 is TGTGCCAGCACCCGATCCGGGACAGATACGCAGTATTTT.

The rearrangement links TRBV6-5 to TRBJ1-2; D perhaps matches TRBD1 (6 bases). Germline CDR1 is MNHEY and CDR2 is SVGAGI. There are 14 residues in the CDR3. The V and J ends lost 8 bases and 1 base respectively, with 14 bases between them. The CDR3 nucleotides are TGTGCCAGCCGGGGGGACACGCTTAACTATGGCTACACCTTC. This encodes CASRGDTLNYGYTF.

J is TRBJ2-1 and V is TRBV19; D not resolved. V was trimmed by 1 base and J by 8 bases, leaving 12 bases between them. Germline lookup yields CDR1 LNHDA and CDR2 SQIVND (reference sequence). The CDR3 covers 14 residues. Here the CDR3 reads CASSIAPGWDEQFF. CDR3 DNA sequence: TGTGCCAGTAGTATAGCGCCAGGTTGGGATGAGCAGTTCTTC.

CDR3 region: CASSSGLSNTGELFF. DNA of the CDR3: TGCGCCAGCAGCTCAGGGTTATCGAACACCGGGGAGCTGTTTTTT. V is TRBV5-1 and J is TRBJ2-2, with D possibly being TRBD1 (5 bases). The CDR3 runs to 15 residues. The germline gives CDR1 SGHRS, CDR2 YFSETQ. V dropped 3 bases and J dropped 0 bases, with 9 bases sitting between them. Drawing the rest from reference TRBV5-1 and TRBJ2-2, the complete variable domain is KAGVTQTPRYLIKTRGQQVTLSCSPISGHRSVSWYQQTPGQGLQFLFEYFSETQRNKGNFPGRFSGRQFSNSRSEMNVSTLELGDSALYLCASSSGLSNTGELFFGEGSRLTVL.

This clone was counted once. V and J are TRBV19 and TRBJ2-2; 9 bases agree with TRBD2. With 3 bases clipped from V and 7 bases from J, the junction kept 6 bases outside the gene matches. Per the germline V gene, CDR1 is LNHDA and CDR2 is SQIVND (reference sequence). The CDR3 is made up of 15 amino acids. The CDR3 DNA sequence: TGTGCCAGTAGTATGAGGACTAGCGCTGGCGGGGAGCTGTTTTTT. Translation: CASSMRTSAGGELFF.